The sequence of this T cell receptor (beta chain) was determined in a study of cytomegalovirus exposure and HLA in healthy donors. With regard to this clone: Its antigen is as yet unknown.

The V and J ends lost 6 bases and 1 base, in that order; junction bases with no gene match: 7. The CDR3 contains 15 residues. Germline CDR1 is SGHAT and CDR2 is FQDESV (reference sequence). Study outcomes and limitations: Confirmation in vitro established that a few CMV-associated chains were specific for CMV antigens.

The table came from immunoSEQ multiplex PCR; TCRdb's copy has only in-frame clones and leaves some out. The table includes 130,000 or so clones, just under 90% detected once. The TCR sequence derives from a man aged 25 to 40 in good health and CMV-seronegative. V is TRBV11-1 and J is TRBJ2-3, with 7 bases aligning to TRBD1. The sample was PBMCs. CDR3 region: CASRGQLRGTDTQYF. DNA for the CDR3: TGTGCCAGCAGGGGACAGCTTAGGGGCACAGATACGCAGTATTTT.